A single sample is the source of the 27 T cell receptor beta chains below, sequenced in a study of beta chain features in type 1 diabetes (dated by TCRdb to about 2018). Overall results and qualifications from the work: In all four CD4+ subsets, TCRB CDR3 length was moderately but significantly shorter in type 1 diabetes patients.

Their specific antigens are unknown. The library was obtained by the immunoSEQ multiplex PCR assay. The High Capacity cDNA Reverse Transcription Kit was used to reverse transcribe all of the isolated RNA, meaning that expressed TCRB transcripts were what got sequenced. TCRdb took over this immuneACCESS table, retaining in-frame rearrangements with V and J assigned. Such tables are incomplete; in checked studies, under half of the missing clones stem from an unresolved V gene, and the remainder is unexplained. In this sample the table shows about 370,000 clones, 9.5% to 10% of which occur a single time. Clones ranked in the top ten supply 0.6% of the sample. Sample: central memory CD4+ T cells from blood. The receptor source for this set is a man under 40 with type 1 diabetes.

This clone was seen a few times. The CDR3 bases are TGTGCCAGCAGGAGACAGGTTTCACAGAACACTGAAGCTTTCTTT. This sequence encodes CASRRQVSQNTEAFF. V gene TRBV6-6 combines with J gene TRBJ1-1, with D possibly TRBD1 on 6 matching bases. The germline V gene has CDR1 MNHNY and CDR2 SVGAGI (reference sequence). V gave up 6 bases and J gave up 1 base, with 15 bases separating them. The CDR3 has 15 residues.

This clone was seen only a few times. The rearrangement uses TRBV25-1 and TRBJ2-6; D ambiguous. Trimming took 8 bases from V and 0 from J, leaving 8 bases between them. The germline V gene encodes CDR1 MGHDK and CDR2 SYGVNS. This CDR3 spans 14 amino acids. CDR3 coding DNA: TGTGCCAGCGAACTGAACTCTGGGGCCAACGTCCTGACTTTC. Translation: CASELNSGANVLTF.

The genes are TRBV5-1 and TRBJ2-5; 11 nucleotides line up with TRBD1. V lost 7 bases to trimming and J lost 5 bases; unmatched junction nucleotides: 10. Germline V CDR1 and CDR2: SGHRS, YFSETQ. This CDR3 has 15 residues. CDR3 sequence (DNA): TGCGCCAGCGCAAAAGGACAGGGGGCGCCGGAGACCCAGTACTTC. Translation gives CASAKGQGAPETQYF.

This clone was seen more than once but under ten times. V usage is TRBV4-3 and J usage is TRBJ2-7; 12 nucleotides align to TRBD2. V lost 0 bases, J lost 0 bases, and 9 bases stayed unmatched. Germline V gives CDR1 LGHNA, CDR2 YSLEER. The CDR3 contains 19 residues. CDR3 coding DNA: TGCGCCAGCAGCCAAGATCGACTAGCGGGAGTCATGTCCTCCTACGAGCAGTACTTC. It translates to CASSQDRLAGVMSSYEQYF.

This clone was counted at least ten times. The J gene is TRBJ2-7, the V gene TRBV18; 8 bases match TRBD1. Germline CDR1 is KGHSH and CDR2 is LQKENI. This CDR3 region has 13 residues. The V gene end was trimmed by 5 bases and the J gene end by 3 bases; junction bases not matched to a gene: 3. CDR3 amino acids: CASSAGQDYEQYF. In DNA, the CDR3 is TGTGCCAGCTCAGCGGGACAGGACTACGAGCAGTACTTC.

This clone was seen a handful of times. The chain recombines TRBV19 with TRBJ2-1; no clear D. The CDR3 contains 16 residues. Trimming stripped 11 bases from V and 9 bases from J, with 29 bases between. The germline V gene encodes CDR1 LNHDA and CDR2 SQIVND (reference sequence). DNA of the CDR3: TGTGCCTGCTACTCGTACGACATGGGTGAGCGAGGTGAGCAGTTCTTC. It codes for CACYSYDMGERGEQFF.

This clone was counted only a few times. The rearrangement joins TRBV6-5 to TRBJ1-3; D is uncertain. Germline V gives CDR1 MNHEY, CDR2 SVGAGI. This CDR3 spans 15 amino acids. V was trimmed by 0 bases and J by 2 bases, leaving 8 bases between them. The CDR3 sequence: CASSYSSQPGNTIYF. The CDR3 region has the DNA TGTGCCAGCAGTTACTCGTCTCAACCTGGAAACACCATATATTTT.

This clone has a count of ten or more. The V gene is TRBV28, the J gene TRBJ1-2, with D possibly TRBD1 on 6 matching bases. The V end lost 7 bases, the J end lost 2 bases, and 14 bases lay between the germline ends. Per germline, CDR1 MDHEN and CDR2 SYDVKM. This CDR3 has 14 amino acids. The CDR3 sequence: CASTSPTGNYGYTF. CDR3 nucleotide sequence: TGTGCCAGCACCTCTCCGACAGGAAACTATGGCTACACCTTC.

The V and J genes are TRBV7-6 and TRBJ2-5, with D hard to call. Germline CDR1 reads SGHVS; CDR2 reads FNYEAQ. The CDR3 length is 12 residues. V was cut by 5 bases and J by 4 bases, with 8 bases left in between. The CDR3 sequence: CASSLYRETQYF. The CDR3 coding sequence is TGTGCCAGCAGCCTCTACAGAGAGACCCAGTACTTC.

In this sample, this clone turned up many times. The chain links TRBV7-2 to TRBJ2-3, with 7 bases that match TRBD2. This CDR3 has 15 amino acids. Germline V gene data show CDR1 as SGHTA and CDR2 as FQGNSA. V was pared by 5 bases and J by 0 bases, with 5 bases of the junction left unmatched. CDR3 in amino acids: CASSPLAASTDTQYF. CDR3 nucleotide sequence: TGTGCCAGCAGCCCCCTAGCGGCTAGCACAGATACGCAGTATTTT.

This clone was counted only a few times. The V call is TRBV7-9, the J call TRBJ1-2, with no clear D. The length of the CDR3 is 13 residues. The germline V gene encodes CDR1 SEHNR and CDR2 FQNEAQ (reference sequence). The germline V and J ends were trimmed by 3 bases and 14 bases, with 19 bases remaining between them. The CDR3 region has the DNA TGTGCCAGCAGCTTTAACTCGGGAGTTCTGGGGACCTTC. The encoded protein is CASSFNSGVLGTF.

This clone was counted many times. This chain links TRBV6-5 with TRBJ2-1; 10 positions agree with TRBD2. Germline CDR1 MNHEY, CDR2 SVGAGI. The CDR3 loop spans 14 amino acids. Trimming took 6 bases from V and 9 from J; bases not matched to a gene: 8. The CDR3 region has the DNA TGTGCCAGCAGAAGCCTAGCGGGAGAACCTGAGCAGTTCTTC. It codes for CASRSLAGEPEQFF.

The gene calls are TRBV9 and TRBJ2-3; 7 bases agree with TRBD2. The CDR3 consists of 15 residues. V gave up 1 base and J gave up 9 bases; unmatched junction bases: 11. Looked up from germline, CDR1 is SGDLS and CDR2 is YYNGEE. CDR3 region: CASSVMPGVGGTQYF. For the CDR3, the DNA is TGTGCCAGCAGCGTAATGCCCGGGGTCGGGGGGACGCAGTATTTT.

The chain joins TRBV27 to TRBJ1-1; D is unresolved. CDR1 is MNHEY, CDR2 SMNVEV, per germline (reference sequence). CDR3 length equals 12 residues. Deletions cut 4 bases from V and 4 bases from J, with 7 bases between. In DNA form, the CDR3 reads TGTGCCAGCAGTTCGACGGGCACTGAAGCTTTCTTT. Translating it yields CASSSTGTEAFF.

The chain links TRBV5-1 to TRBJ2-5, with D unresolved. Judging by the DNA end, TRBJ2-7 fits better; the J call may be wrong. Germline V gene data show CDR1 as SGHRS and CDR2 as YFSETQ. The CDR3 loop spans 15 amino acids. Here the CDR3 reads CASSLLPSMLVEQYF. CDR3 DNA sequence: TGCGCCAGCAGCCTGCTGCCCTCCATGCTCGTCGAGCAGTACTTC.

CDR3 in DNA: TGCGCCAGCAGCTGGACTCCTGACAGGGGCACCTACGAGCAGTACTTC. It translates to CASSWTPDRGTYEQYF. The rearrangement joins TRBV5-1 to TRBJ2-7; 8 bases align to TRBD1. The germline V gene has CDR1 SGHRS and CDR2 YFSETQ. This CDR3 comprises 16 residues. V shed 3 bases and J 2 bases; nucleotides not matched to a gene: 10.

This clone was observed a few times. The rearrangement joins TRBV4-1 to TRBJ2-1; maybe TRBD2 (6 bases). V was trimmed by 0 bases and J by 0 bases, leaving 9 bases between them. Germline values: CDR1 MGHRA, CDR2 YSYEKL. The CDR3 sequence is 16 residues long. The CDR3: CASSQDRGSSYNEQFF. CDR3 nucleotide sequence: TGCGCCAGCAGCCAAGATCGGGGGAGCTCCTACAATGAGCAGTTCTTC.

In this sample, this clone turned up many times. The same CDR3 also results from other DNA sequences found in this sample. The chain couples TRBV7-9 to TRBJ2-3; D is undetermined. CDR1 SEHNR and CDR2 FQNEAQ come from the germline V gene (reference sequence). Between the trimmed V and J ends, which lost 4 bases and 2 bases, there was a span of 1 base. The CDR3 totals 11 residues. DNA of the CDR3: TGTGCCAGCAGCTCCACAGATACGCAGTATTTT. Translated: CASSSTDTQYF.

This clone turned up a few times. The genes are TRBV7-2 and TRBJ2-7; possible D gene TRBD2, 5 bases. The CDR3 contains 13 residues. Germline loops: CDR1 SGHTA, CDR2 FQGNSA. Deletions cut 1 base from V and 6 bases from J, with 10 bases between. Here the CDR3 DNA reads TGTGCCAGCAGCTTAGATTTACGGGGCGAGCAGTACTTC. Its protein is CASSLDLRGEQYF. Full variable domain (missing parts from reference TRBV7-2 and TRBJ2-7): GAGVSQSPSNKVTEKGKDVELRCDPISGHTALYWYRQSLGQGLEFLIYFQGNSAPDKSGLPSDRFSAERTGGSVSTLTIQRTQQEDSAVYLCASSLDLRGEQYFGPGTRLTVT.

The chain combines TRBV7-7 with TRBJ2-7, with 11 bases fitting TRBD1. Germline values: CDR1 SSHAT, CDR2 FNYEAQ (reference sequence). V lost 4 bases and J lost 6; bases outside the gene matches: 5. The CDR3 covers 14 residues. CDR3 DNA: TGTGCCAGCAGCTCTGGGACAGGGGGAACCGAGCAGTACTTC. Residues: CASSSGTGGTEQYF.

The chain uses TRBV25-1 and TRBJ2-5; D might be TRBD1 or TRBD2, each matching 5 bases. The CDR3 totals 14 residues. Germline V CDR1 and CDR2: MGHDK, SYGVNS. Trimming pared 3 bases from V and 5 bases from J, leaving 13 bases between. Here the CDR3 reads CASSDQGWGETQYF. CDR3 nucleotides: TGTGCCAGCAGTGATCAGGGCTGGGGGGAGACCCAGTACTTC.

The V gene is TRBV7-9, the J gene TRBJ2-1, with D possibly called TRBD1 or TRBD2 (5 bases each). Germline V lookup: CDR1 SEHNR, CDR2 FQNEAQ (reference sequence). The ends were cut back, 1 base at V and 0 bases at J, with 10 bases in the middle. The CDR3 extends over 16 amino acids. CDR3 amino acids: CASSLVGTDSYNEQFF. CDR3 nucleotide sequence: TGTGCCAGCAGCTTAGTAGGGACCGACTCCTACAATGAGCAGTTCTTC. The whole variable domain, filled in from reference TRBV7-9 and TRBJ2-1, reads DTGVSQNPRHKITKRGQNVTFRCDPISEHNRLYWYRQTLGQGPEFLTYFQNEAQLEKSRLLSDRFSAERPKGSFSTLEIQRTEQGDSAMYLCASSLVGTDSYNEQFFGPGTRLTVL.

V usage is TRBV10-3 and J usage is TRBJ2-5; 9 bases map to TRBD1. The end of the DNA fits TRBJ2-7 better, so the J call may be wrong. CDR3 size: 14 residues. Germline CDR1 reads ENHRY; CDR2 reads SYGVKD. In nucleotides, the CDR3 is TGTGCCATCAGTGGGCGGACAGGGGAAGACGAGCAGTACTTC. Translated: CAISGRTGEDEQYF.

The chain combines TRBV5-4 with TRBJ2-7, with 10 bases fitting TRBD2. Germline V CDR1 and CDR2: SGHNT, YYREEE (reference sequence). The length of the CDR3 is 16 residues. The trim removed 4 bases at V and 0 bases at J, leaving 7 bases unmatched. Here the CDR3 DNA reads TGTGCCAGCAGCCACATCACTAGCGGGGACTCCTACGAGCAGTACTTC. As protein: CASSHITSGDSYEQYF.

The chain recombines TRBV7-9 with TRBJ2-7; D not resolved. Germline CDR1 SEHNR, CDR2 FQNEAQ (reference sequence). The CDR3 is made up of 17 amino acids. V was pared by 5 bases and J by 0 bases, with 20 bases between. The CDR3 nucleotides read TGTGCCAGCAGCCCAAAGGTGGGCGCGAGGAACTCCTACGAGCAGTACTTC. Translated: CASSPKVGARNSYEQYF. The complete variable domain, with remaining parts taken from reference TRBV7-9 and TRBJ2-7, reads DTGVSQNPRHKITKRGQNVTFRCDPISEHNRLYWYRQTLGQGPEFLTYFQNEAQLEKSRLLSDRFSAERPKGSFSTLEIQRTEQGDSAMYLCASSPKVGARNSYEQYFGPGTRLTVT.

CDR3 protein: CASRVIGVEKLFF. The CDR3 coding sequence is TGTGCCAGCAGGGTAATAGGGGTTGAAAAACTGTTTTTT. The chain recombines TRBV11-2 with TRBJ1-4; weak D call: TRBD1 (5 bases). The CDR3 runs 13 residues. Trimming took 6 bases from V and 7 from J, leaving 12 bases between them. Germline V gene lookup returns CDR1 SGHAT and CDR2 FQNNGV.

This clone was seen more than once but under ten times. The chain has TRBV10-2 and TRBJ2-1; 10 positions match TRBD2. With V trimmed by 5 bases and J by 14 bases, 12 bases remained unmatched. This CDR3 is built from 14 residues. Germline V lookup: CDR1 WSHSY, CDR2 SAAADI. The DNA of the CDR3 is TGCGCCAGCAGTCCCCCGAAGGGAGCGGGAGGGAAGTTCTTC. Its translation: CASSPPKGAGGKFF.